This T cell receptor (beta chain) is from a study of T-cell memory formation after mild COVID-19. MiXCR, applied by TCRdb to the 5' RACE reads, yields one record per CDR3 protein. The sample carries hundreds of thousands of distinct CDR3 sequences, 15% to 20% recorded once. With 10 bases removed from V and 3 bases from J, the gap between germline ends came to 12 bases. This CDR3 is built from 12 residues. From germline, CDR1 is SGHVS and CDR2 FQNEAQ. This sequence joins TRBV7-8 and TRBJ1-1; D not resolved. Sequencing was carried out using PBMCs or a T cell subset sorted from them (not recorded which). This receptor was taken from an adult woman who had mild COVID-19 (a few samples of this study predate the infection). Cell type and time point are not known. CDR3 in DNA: TGTGCCACTTCGGAGGACTACACTGAAGCTTTCTTT. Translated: CATSEDYTEAFF.